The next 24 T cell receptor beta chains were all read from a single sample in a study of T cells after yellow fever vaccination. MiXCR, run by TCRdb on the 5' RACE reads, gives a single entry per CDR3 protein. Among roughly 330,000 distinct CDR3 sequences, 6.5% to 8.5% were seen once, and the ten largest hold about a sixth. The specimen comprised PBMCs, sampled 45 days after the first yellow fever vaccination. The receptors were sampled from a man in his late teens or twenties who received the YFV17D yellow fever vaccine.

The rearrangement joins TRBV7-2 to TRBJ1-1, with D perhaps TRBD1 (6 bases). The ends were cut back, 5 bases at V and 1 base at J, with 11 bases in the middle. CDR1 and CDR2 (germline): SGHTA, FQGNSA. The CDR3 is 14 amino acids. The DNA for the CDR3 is TGTGCCAGCAGCCGTGGGGGGCGGAACACTGAAGCTTTCTTT. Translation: CASSRGGRNTEAFF.

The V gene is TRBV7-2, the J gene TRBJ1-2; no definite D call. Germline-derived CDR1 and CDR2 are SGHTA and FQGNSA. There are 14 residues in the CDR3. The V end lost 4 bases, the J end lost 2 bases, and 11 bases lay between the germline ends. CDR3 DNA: TGTGCCAGCAGCTCACCGGGCCCGAACTATGGCTACACCTTC. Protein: CASSSPGPNYGYTF.

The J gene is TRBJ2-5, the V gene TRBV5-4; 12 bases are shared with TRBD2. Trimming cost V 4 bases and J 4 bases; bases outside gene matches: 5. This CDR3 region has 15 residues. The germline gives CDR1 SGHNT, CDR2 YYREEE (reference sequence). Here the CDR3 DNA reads TGTGCCAGCAGCGAACTAGCGGGGGGAGGAGAGACCCAGTACTTC. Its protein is CASSELAGGGETQYF.

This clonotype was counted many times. The CDR3: CSARQGETQYF. The CDR3 region has the DNA TGCAGTGCTAGACAGGGAGAGACCCAGTACTTC. The gene calls are TRBV20-1 and TRBJ2-5; D might be TRBD1 (5 bases). V shed 2 bases and J shed 4 bases, with 5 bases lying between them. The germline gives CDR1 DFQATT, CDR2 SNEGSKA (reference sequence). The CDR3 length is 11 residues.

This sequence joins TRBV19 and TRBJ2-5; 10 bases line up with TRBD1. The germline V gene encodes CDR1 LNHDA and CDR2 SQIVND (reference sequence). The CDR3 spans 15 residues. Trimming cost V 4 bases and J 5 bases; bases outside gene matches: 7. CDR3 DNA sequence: TGTGCCAGTAGTAAACGGACAGGGGGTACGGAGACCCAGTACTTC. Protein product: CASSKRTGGTETQYF.

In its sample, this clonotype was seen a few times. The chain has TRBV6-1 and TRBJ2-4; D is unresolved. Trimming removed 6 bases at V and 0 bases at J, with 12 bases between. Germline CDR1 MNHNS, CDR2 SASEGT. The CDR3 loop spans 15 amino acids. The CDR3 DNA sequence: TGTGCCAGCAGGAACAGCGCGTTAGCCAAAAACATTCAGTACTTC. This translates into CASRNSALAKNIQYF.

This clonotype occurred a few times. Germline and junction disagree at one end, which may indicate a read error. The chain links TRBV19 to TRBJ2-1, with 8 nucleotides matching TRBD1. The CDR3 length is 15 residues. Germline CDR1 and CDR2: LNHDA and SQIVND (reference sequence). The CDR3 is CASNPTGESSNEQFF. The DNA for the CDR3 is TGTGCCAGTAACCCGACAGGGGAGTCCTCCAATGAGCAGTTCTTC.

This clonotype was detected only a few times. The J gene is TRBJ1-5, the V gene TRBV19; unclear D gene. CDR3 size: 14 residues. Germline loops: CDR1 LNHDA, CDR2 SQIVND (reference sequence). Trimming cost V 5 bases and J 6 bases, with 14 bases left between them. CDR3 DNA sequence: TGTGCCAGTAGTTTGATGGGCGAGGGTCAGCCCCAGCATTTT. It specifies CASSLMGEGQPQHF.

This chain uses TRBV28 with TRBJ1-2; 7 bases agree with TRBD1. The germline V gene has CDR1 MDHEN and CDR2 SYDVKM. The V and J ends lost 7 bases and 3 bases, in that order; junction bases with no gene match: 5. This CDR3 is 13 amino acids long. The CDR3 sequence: CASKLGTDYGYTF. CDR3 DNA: TGTGCCAGCAAACTCGGGACAGACTATGGCTACACCTTC.

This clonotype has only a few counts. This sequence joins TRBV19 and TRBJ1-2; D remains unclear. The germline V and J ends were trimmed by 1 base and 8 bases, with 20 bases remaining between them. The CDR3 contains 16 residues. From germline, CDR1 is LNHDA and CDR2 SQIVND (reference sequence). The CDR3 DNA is TGTGCCAGTAGTATAGGATTGGGCCAGGTCCAAAGAGGCTACACCTTC. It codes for CASSIGLGQVQRGYTF.

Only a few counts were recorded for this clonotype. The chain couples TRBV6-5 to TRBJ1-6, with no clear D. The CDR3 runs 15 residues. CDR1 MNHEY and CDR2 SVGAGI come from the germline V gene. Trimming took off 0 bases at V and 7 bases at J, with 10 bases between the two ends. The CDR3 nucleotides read TGTGCCAGCAGTTACTCGGAACAGCGAAATTCACCCCTCCACTTT. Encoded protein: CASSYSEQRNSPLHF.

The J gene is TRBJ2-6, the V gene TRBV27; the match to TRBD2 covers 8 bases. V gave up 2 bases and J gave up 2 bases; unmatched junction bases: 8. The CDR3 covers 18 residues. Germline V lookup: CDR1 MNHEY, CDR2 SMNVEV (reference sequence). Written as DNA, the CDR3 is TGTGCCAGCAGTTTAAATATCGGGGGGGGCGCTGGGGCCAACGTCCTGACTTTC. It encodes CASSLNIGGGAGANVLTF.

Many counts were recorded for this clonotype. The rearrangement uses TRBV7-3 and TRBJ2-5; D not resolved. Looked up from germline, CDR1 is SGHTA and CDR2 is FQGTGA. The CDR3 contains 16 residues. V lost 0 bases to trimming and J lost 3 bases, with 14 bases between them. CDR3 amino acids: CASSLTGFTPEETQYF. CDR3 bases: TGTGCCAGCAGCTTAACGGGCTTCACCCCGGAAGAGACCCAGTACTTC.

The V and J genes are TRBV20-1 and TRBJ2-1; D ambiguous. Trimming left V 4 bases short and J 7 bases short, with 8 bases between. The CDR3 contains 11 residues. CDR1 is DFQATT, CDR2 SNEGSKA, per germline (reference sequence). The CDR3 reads CSATPRNEQFF. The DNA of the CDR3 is TGCAGTGCTACCCCAAGGAATGAGCAGTTCTTC.

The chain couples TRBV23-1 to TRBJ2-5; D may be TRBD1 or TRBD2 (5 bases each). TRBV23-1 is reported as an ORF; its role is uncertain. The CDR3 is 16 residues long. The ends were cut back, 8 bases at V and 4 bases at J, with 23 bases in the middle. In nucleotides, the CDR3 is TGCGCCAGCGGTTGGTGGGGGACCCAAATCGGAGAGACCCAGTACTTC. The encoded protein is CASGWWGTQIGETQYF.

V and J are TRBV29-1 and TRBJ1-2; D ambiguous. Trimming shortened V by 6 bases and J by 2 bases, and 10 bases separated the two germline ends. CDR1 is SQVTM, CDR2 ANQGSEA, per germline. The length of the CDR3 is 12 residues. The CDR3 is CSVLHENYGYTF. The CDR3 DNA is TGCAGCGTGCTGCACGAGAACTATGGCTACACCTTC.

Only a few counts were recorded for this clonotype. The CDR3 DNA follows: TGTGCCAGCAGCCAAGATAGGGCTACTCAAGAGACCCAGTACTTC. Translating it yields CASSQDRATQETQYF. The V gene is TRBV4-2, the J gene TRBJ2-5; D not resolved. The CDR3 contains 15 residues. The germline V gene encodes CDR1 LGHNA and CDR2 YNFKEQ. V was shortened by 0 bases and J by 2 bases, with 10 bases between the two germline ends.

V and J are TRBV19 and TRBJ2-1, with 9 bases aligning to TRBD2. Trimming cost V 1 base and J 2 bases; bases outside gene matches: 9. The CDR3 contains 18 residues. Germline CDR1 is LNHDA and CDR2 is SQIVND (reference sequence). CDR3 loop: CASSIVLAGKCTYNEQFF. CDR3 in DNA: TGTGCCAGTAGTATAGTCCTAGCGGGGAAGTGTACCTACAATGAGCAGTTCTTC.

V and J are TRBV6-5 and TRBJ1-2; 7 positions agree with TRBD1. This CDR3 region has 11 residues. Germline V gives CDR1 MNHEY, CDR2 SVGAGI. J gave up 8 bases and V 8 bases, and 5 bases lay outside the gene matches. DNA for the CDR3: TGTGCCAGCTTGACAGGGACGGGCTACACCTTC. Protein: CASLTGTGYTF.

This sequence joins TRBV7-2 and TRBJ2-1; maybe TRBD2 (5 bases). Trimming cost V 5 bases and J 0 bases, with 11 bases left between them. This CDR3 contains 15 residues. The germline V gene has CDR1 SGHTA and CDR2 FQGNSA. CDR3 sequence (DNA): TGTGCCAGCAGCGCGCAGCGGAGCTCCTACAATGAGCAGTTCTTC. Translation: CASSAQRSSYNEQFF.

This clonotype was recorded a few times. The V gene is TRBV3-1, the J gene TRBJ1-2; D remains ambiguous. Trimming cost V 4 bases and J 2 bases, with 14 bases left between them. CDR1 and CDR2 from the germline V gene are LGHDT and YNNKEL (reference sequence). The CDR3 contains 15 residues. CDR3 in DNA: TGTGCCAGCAGCCCTGGGCCGGGCGGGAACTATGGCTACACCTTC. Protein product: CASSPGPGGNYGYTF.

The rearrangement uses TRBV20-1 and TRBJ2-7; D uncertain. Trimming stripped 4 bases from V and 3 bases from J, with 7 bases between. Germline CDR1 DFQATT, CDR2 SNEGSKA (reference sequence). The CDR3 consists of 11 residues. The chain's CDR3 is CSATGNYEQYF. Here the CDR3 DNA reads TGCAGTGCTACAGGAAACTACGAGCAGTACTTC.

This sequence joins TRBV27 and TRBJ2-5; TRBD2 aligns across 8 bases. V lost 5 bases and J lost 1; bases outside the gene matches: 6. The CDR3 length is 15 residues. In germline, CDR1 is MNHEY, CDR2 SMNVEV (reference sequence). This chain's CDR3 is CASSPERGSQETQYF. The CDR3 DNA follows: TGTGCCAGCAGTCCCGAGCGGGGGAGCCAAGAGACCCAGTACTTC.

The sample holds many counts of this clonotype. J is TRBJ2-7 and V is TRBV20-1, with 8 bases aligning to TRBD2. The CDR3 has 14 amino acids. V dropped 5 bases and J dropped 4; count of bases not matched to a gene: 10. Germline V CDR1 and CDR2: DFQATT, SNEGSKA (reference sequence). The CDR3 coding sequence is TGCAGTGCTCGTAGAAGCGGGGGAGATTACGAGCAGTACGTC. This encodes CSARRSGGDYEQYV.